This TCR beta chain was recovered during a study of tumor-infiltrating lymphocytes in primary liver carcinoma. The wider study: With diameters of about 4.2 to 10 cm, tumors were stage T1-T3 N0M0. Findings of the study overall: Appearing in all five tumor regions was true of only about 7-25% of top clones.

Germline CDR1 is MNHEY and CDR2 is SVGEGT. The CDR3 loop spans 15 amino acids. Trimming stripped 5 bases from V and 2 bases from J, with 15 bases between. TCR beta cDNA came from around 500 ng total RNA, primed with a constant-region primer. Employing slightly modified ARM-PCR, three nested multiplex PCR rounds were run, and these gave rise to the TCR beta libraries. In the first two PCR rounds, TRBV1-TRBV30 forward primers were paired with a C-beta reverse primer, and each round lasted about 10 cycles. TCRdb ran MiXCR on the multiplex PCR reads and lists one entry per CDR3 protein. The sample consists of some 180,000 distinct CDR3 sequences, just under 85% of them appearing once. Unsorted bulk tissue (roughly 19-31 mg) underwent RNA and DNA co-extraction. This clonotype is categorized as medium-sized. What it binds is not known.

The TCR sequence derives from a man aged 40-55 years with primary liver carcinoma and hepatitis B virus infection. V is TRBV6-2 or TRBV6-3 and J is TRBJ2-5, with D possibly matching TRBD1 (6 bases). Sequenced sample: tumor tissue from primary liver carcinoma. The CDR3 here is CASSPEQGRQETQYF. Here the CDR3 DNA reads TGTGCCAGCAGTCCGGAACAGGGACGGCAAGAGACCCAGTACTTC.